This T cell receptor beta chain was sequenced during a study of post-analysis software for immune sequencing data. Study-level findings and limits: Patients showed TRBV5-6, TRBV5-1 and TRBV20-1 among several TRBV segments more frequent than in controls.

Carried by the TCR beta cDNA libraries were unique molecular identifiers. TCRdb reprocessed the PCR reads via MiXCR and lists one record per CDR3 protein. The sample records 750,000 to 900,000 distinct CDR3 sequences, 46% being singletons. CDR1 is SQVTM, CDR2 ANQGSEA, per germline. Between the trimmed V and J ends, which lost 7 bases and 14 bases, there was a span of 25 bases. The CDR3 is made up of 13 amino acids. This clonotype appeared a few times. Antigen: not known. Source material: blood. This TCR derives from a girl aged 10 to 17 with multiple sclerosis. The chain combines TRBV29-1 with TRBJ2-3, with D possibly being TRBD1 (6 bases). CDR3 sequence (DNA): TGCAGCGCCGTGAGCCCCCTCCGGGACAACCCGTATTTT. Its translation: CSAVSPLRDNPYF.